Included here is one T cell receptor (beta chain) sequence, with context. Its specificity is unknown. The data are from a study of shared clonotypes between healthy human individuals. Study in general: Contributing individuals were a couple of females and three males aged 18 to 49.

Germline V gives CDR1 MDHEN, CDR2 SYDVKM. This CDR3 contains 12 residues. The V end was cut by 2 bases, the J end by 3 bases, with 5 bases between. Naive-designated CD8 cells lacked CD45RO, were positively enriched for CCR7, and omitted terminally differentiated effector memory CD45RA+ cells. Overall study findings and caveats: The naive CD4 repertoires of several donors were compared, and approximately 4.7% of clonotypes were shared. Clonotypes shared by all four sorted-subset donors had higher generation probabilities than non-shared clonotypes.

An assay was performed, and its level was deep. The method was immunoSEQ multiplex PCR; TCRdb's version includes in-frame clones alone and lacks a portion of them. This table has around 580,000 clones, more than 95% appearing once. The rearrangement uses TRBV28 and TRBJ2-7; D gene unclear. Material for sequencing was naive CD8+ T cells sorted from blood. This sequence was found in a man aged 25-45 years in good health. CDR3: CASSLPNYEQYF. The CDR3 DNA follows: TGTGCCAGCAGTTTACCAAACTACGAGCAGTACTTC.